This T cell receptor (beta chain) comes out of a study of blood T cell repertoires in COVID-19. The CDR3 spans 13 residues. Germline loops: CDR1 MGHRA, CDR2 YSYEKL. V lost 4 bases and J lost 9, with 10 bases in between. Ages ranged from about 18 to 100 years, with residence in 24 US areas. Two negative PCRs, clearance, or symptom resolution were required of recovered Cohort 3 donors. Sequencing was performed with immunoSEQ multiplex PCR; in TCRdb, only in-frame clones are kept and a portion is missing. The repertoire consists of 360,000 or so clones, with roughly four fifths occurring once and the leading ten covering around 5.1%.

Specimen: PBMCs or T cells enriched from blood (not recorded which). The chain couples TRBV4-1 to TRBJ1-6, with a weak D call TRBD1 (5 bases). This clonotype originated in a woman between 45 and 60 years old who had recovered from COVID-19. CDR3: CASSPPQGSPLHF. The DNA for the CDR3 is TGCGCCAGCAGCCCCCCGCAGGGTTCACCCCTCCACTTT.